Sequencing of this TCR beta chain was carried out in a study of blood T cells in healthy people across ages. General study results and limits: Aged donors had fewer naive CD4+ cells and lower diversity than long-lived donors.

A remark on this clonotype: Its antigen is not identified. A single base separates this from a much larger clone, so it may be a read error.

Alongside a J-beta primer mix, a sample-barcoded 5' primer served in a second PCR lasting roughly 7 to 11 cycles. Sequencing of every sample gave 2.5 million or more CDR3-containing paired-end reads. Each CDR3 protein is one row after TCRdb ran MiXCR on the 5' RACE reads. The sample yields roughly 640,000 distinct CDR3 sequences, 25% to 30% seen once. The CDR3 sequence is 16 residues long. Germline loops: CDR1 LGHDT, CDR2 YNNKEL (reference sequence). The sequence was collected from a woman of 80 years or more in good health. The rearrangement links TRBV3-1 to TRBJ2-5; D is perhaps TRBD2 (6 bases). The better agreement between TRBJ2-7 and the DNA end casts doubt on the J call. Source material: blood. CDR3 sequence: CAGSQAGSGTFYEQYF. The CDR3 DNA reads as TGTGCCGGCAGCCAGGCGGGTAGCGGCACCTTCTACGAGCAGTACTTC.